Presented here are 9 T cell receptor beta chains from one specimen sequenced in a study of PD-L1 blockade in urothelial cancer. Sequencing used immunoSEQ multiplex PCR; TCRdb keeps in-frame clones, though not all of them. The sample lists about 38,000 clones, roughly 90% occurring once. This specimen consisted of PBMCs, obtained around atezolizumab (anti-PD-L1) treatment. The receptor source for this set is a man in his 70s with urothelial cancer.

The chain couples TRBV5-1 to TRBJ1-1; 7 bases map to TRBD1. Looked up from germline, CDR1 is SGHRS and CDR2 is YFSETQ. There are 14 residues in the CDR3. V was clipped by 2 bases and J by 1 base; unmatched bases: 2. The CDR3, as DNA: TGCGCCAGCAGCTTTCGGACAGGGAACACTGAAGCTTTCTTT. As protein: CASSFRTGNTEAFF.

The V gene is TRBV5-1, the J gene TRBJ2-1; 11 bases match TRBD2. V trimming: 7 bases; J trimming: 3 bases; junction bases outside the gene matches: 6. Germline CDR1 reads SGHRS; CDR2 reads YFSETQ. The CDR3 extends over 15 amino acids. The CDR3 sequence: CASEEGTSGYNEQFF. CDR3 DNA sequence: TGCGCCAGCGAGGAGGGGACTAGCGGCTACAATGAGCAGTTCTTC.

The rearrangement joins TRBV5-4 to TRBJ1-4; D possibly corresponds to TRBD1 (6 bases). The CDR3 sequence is 16 residues long. Deletions cut 4 bases from V and 3 bases from J, with 16 bases between. Germline values: CDR1 SGHNT, CDR2 YYREEE (reference sequence). In nucleotides, the CDR3 is TGTGCCAGCAGCCCGGGAGGGGCAGGGGCTAATGAAAAACTGTTTTTT. Residues: CASSPGGAGANEKLFF.

The V call is TRBV7-2, the J call TRBJ2-7; 8 bases are a match to TRBD2. V dropped 5 bases and J dropped 2; count of bases not matched to a gene: 5. The CDR3 is 14 amino acids. The germline V gene has CDR1 SGHTA and CDR2 FQGNSA. The CDR3 DNA follows: TGTGCCAGCAGCCCCGCGGGGGGAACCTACGAGCAGTACTTC. Its translation: CASSPAGGTYEQYF.

In its sample, this clone was seen once. The V gene is TRBV28, the J gene TRBJ2-7; D gene uncertain. Germline CDR1 reads MDHEN; CDR2 reads SYDVKM. V lost 5 bases and J 3 bases, leaving 5 bases between the germline ends. This CDR3 comprises 11 residues. The DNA of the CDR3 is TGTGCCAGCAGTACAAACTACGAGCAGTACTTC. It encodes CASSTNYEQYF. Based on the CDR3 plus reference TRBV28 and TRBJ2-7, the full variable domain is DVKVTQSSRYLVKRTGEKVFLECVQDMDHENMFWYRQDPGLGLRLIYFSYDVKMKEKGDIPEGYSVSREKKERFSLILESASTNQTSMYLCASSTNYEQYFGPGTRLTVT.

The chain joins TRBV27 to TRBJ1-2, with 8 positions matching TRBD1. CDR1 is MNHEY and CDR2 is SMNVEV in the germline V gene (reference sequence). Trimming removed 6 bases from V and 2 bases from J; junction bases left unmatched: 2. The CDR3 totals 13 residues. CDR3 residues: CASRGQANYGYTF. The DNA for the CDR3 is TGTGCCAGCAGGGGACAGGCCAACTATGGCTACACCTTC.

The chain is built from TRBV9 and TRBJ2-2; D is unresolved. Germline V gene sequence: CDR1 SGDLS, CDR2 YYNGEE. V gave up 0 bases and J gave up 5 bases, with 5 bases separating them. The length of the CDR3 is 13 residues. The CDR3 region has the DNA TGTGCCAGCAGCGTAGTCCCGACCGGGGAGCTGTTTTTT. This codes for CASSVVPTGELFF. Drawing the rest from reference TRBV9 and TRBJ2-2, the complete variable domain is DSGVTQTPKHLITATGQRVTLRCSPRSGDLSVYWYQQSLDQGLQFLIQYYNGEERAKGNILERFSAQQFPDLHSELNLSSLELGDSALYFCASSVVPTGELFFGEGSRLTVL.

The rearrangement links TRBV5-1 to TRBJ2-1; 9 bases are shared with TRBD2. The germline gives CDR1 SGHRS, CDR2 YFSETQ. This CDR3 region has 16 residues. V trimming: 6 bases; J trimming: 5 bases; junction bases outside the gene matches: 12. The CDR3 DNA is TGCGCCAGCACCGGGACTAGCATTTTAGTAGACAATGAGCAGTTCTTC. Translated: CASTGTSILVDNEQFF.

This clone was detected a few times. CDR3 coding DNA: TGTGCCAGCTCAATACGGGACAGGGGGATCACTGAAGCTTTCTTT. Protein product: CASSIRDRGITEAFF. The V call is TRBV18, the J call TRBJ1-1; 11 nucleotides match TRBD1. From germline, CDR1 is KGHSH and CDR2 LQKENI. V trimming: 5 bases; J trimming: 4 bases; junction bases outside the gene matches: 6. This CDR3 spans 15 amino acids.